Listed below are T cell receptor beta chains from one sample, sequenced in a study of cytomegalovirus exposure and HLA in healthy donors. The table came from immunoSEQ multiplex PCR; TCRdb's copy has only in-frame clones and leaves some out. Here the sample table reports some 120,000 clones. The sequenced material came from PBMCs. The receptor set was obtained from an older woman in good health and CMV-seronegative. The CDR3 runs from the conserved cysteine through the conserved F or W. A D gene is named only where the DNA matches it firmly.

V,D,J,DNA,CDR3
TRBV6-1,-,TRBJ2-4,TGTGCCAGCAGTGAAAGGGGGGCCAAAAACATTCAGTACTTC,CASSERGAKNIQYF
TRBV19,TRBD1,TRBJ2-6,TGTGCCAGTACCCCGACAGGGCTCCTAGGTGGGGCCAACGTCCTGACTTTC,CASTPTGLLGGANVLTF
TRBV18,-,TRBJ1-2,TGTGCCAGCTCTGTTACAGCTTCTCCTGATGACTACACCTTC,CASSVTASPDDYTF
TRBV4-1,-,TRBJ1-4,TGCGCCAGCAGCCCCGACAAGGTAGGGGGAGAAAAACTGTTTTTT,CASSPDKVGGEKLFF
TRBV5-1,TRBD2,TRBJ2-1,TGCGCCAGCAGCTCATCAACTAGCGGGGGTTACAATGAGCAGTTCTTC,CASSSSTSGGYNEQFF
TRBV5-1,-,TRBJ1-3,TGCGCCAGCAGCCGTGACAGTGGAAACACCATATATTTT,CASSRDSGNTIYF
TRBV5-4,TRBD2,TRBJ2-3,TGTGCCAGCAGCGGGACTATTTCTAGCACAGATACGCAGTATTTT,CASSGTISSTDTQYF
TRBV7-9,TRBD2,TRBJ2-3,TGTGCCAGCATCCTAGCGGGAGTGGGCACAGATACGCAGTATTTT,CASILAGVGTDTQYF
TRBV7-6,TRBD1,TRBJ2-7,TGTGCCAGCAGCCCGTTTGGACAGGGCGCCTACGAGCAGTACTTC,CASSPFGQGAYEQYF
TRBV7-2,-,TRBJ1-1,TGTGCCAGCAGCTTAAATGGGCGAAGAGTTGAAGCTTTCTTT,CASSLNGRRVEAFF
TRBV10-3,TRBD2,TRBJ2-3,TGTGCCATCAGTGTGGGCGGGAGCTCAGATACGCAGTATTTT,CAISVGGSSDTQYF
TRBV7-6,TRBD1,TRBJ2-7,TGTGCCAGCAGTACCGGACAGGGGGCGCGAAACGAGCAGTACTTC,CASSTGQGARNEQYF
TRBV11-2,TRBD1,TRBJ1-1,TGTGCCAGCAGCTGGGGGACAGGGGGCGCGGTAAGAAACACTGAAGCTTTCTTT,CASSWGTGGAVRNTEAFF
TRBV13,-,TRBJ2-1,TGTGCCAGCAGCTTAACGACAGGAGTGCAGTTCTTC,CASSLTTGVQFF